The following is a T cell receptor beta chain sequence with its context. Only in-frame clones appear in the TCRdb table, and some are missing; sequencing was by immunoSEQ multiplex PCR. Of about 380,000 clones detected, around 84% appear once; the ten largest clones hold roughly 3.6%. These data come from a study of blood T cell repertoires in COVID-19. This CDR3 has 13 amino acids. Germline V gene sequence: CDR1 LNHDA, CDR2 SQIVND (reference sequence). Losses at the gene ends were 10 bases for V and 6 bases for J; bases not matched to a gene: 9. The chain is built from TRBV19 and TRBJ2-1; TRBD2 aligns across 7 bases. Sequencing input: peripheral blood. The receptor's source is a woman under 30 with acute or convalescent COVID-19. The CDR3 here is CAILAENVNEQFF. The CDR3 DNA reads as TGTGCCATTCTAGCGGAGAACGTCAATGAGCAGTTCTTC.